This T cell receptor beta chain appears in the sequencing data of a study of blood T cell repertoires in COVID-19. TCRdb keeps only in-frame clones here, not all; method: immunoSEQ multiplex PCR. The sample includes 160,000 or so clones, 65% to 90% of them seen just once. CDR1 and CDR2 from the germline V gene are SNHLY and FYNNEI. The ends were cut back, 1 base at V and 1 base at J, with 11 bases in the middle. The length of the CDR3 is 16 residues. Participant reports of clinical history set cohort assignment. The rearrangement links TRBV2 to TRBJ2-1, with D maybe TRBD1 (6 bases). Material for sequencing was PBMCs or T cells enriched from blood (not recorded which). The sequence was collected from a man aged 45-65 years who had recovered from COVID-19. CDR3 nucleotides: TGTGCCAGCAGTGAAGGAACAGGGTTTTCCTACAATGAGCAGTTCTTC. It translates to CASSEGTGFSYNEQFF. The full variable domain, completed using reference TRBV2 and TRBJ2-1, is EPEVTQTPSHQVTQMGQEVILRCVPISNHLYFYWYRQILGQKVEFLVSFYNNEISEKSEIFDDQFSVERPDGSNFTLKIRSTKLEDSAMYFCASSEGTGFSYNEQFFGPGTRLTVL.